The sequence of this T cell receptor (beta chain) was determined in a study of blood T cell repertoires in COVID-19. Across the study: There were acute and convalescent COVID-19 samples, and they came from the United States, Italy and Spain.

Germline CDR1 is WNHNN and CDR2 is SYGVQD (reference sequence). V was clipped by 7 bases and J by 10 bases, with 19 bases between them. The CDR3 extends over 14 amino acids. Original handling: Reference gene primers were amplified, and this amplification served to estimate nucleated cell counts. Data came from immunoSEQ multiplex PCR; TCRdb stores just in-frame clones and leaves some out. V and J calls plus clone size are reproduced from that table; the DNA served to infer D and trimming. The sample consists of some 150,000 clones, 85% of them appearing once. This chain connects TRBV10-1 to TRBJ1-4, with D possibly being TRBD1 (5 bases). This TCR was sampled from a middle-aged woman with active or convalescent COVID-19. Sequenced: peripheral blood. The CDR3 sequence is CASTRAGIEGKLFF. Here the CDR3 DNA reads TGCGCCAGCACTCGAGCAGGGATCGAAGGAAAACTGTTTTTT.